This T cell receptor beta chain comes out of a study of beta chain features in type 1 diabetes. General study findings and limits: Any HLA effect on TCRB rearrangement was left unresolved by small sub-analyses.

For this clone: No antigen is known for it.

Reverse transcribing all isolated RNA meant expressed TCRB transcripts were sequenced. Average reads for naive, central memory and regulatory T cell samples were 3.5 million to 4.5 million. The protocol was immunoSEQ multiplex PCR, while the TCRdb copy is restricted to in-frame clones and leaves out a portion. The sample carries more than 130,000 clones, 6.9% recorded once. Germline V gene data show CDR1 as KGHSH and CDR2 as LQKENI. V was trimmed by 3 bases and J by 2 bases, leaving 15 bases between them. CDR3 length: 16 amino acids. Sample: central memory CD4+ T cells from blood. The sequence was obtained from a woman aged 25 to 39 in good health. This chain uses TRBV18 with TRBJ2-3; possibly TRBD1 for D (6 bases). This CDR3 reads CASSPTGPVNTDTQYF. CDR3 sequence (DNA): TGTGCCAGCTCACCCACAGGGCCGGTGAACACAGATACGCAGTATTTT.